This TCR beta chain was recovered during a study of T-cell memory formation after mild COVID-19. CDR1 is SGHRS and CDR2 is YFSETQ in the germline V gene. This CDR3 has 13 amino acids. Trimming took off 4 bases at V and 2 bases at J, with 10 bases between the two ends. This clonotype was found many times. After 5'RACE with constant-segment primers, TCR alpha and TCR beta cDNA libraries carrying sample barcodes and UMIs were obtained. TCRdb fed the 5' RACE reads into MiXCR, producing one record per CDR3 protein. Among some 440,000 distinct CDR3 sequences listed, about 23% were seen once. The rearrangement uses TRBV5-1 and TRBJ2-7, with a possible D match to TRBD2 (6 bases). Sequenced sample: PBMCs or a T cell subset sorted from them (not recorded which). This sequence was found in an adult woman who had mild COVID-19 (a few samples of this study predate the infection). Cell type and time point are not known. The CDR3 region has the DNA TGCGCCAGCAGCGCTGGAGGGCCCTACGAGCAGTACTTC. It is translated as CASSAGGPYEQYF. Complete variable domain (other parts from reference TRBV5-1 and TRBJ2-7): KAGVTQTPRYLIKTRGQQVTLSCSPISGHRSVSWYQQTPGQGLQFLFEYFSETQRNKGNFPGRFSGRQFSNSRSEMNVSTLELGDSALYLCASSAGGPYEQYFGPGTRLTVT.